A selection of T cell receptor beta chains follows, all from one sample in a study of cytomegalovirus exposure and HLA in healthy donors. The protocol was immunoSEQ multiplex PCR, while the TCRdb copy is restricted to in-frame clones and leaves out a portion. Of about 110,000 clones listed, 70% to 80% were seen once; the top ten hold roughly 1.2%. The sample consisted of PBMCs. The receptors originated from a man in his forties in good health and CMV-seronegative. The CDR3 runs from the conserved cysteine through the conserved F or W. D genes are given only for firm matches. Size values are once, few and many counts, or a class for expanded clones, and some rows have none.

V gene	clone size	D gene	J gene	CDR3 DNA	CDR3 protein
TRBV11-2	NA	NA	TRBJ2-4	TGTGCCAGCAGCCCTCGTAGGCCCAGGGGTAACATTCAGTACTTC	CASSPRRPRGNIQYF
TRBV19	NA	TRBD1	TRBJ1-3	TGTGCCAGTAGTATGGGACAGCATGGAAACACCATATATTTT	CASSMGQHGNTIYF
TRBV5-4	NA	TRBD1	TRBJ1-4	TGTGCCAGCAGCCTGACAGGGACTTTTGAAAAACTGTTTTTT	CASSLTGTFEKLFF
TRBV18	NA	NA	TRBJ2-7	TGTGCCAGCTCACCACCCGGGGGAACCTACGAGCAGTACTTC	CASSPPGGTYEQYF
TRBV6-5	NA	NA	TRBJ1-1	TGTGCCAGCAGATTGACAGGTTTTGTGAACACTGAAGCTTTCTTT	CASRLTGFVNTEAFF
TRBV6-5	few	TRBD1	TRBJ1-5	TGTGCCAGCAGGGCCGGACAGGAAAGCGGTCAGCCCCAGCATTTT	CASRAGQESGQPQHF
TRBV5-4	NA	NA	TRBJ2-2	TGTGCCAGCAGCCCCCCGAGGGGGGAGCTGTTTTTT	CASSPPRGELFF
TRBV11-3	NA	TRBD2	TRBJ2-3	TGTGCCAGCAGCACAGCGACTAGCGGATACACAGATACGCAGTATTTT	CASSTATSGYTDTQYF
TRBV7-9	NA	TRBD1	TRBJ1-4	TGTGCCAGCAGCAGAACAGGGGATTATGAAAAACTGTTTTTT	CASSRTGDYEKLFF
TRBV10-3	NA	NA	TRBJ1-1	TGTGCCATCGGGGGTGGAGGGGTAGCTTTCTTT	CAIGGGGVAFF
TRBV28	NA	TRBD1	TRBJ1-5	TGTGCCAGCAGTTTAGGACAGGGAAACGGTCAGCCCCAGCATTTT	CASSLGQGNGQPQHF
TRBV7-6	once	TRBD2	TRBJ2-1	TGTGCCAGCAGCTTAGTGATACTAGCGGGGGCCAATGAGCAGTTCTTC	CASSLVILAGANEQFF
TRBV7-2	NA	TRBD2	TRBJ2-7	TGTGCCAGCAGCCTAACTAGCGAATCCTACGAGCAGTACTTC	CASSLTSESYEQYF
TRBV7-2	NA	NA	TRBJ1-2	TGTGCCAGCAGTTTGGACAGATCCGGCTATGGCTACACCTTC	CASSLDRSGYGYTF
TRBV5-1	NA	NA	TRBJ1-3	TGCGCCAGCAGCTTGGGCTCTACAGGCTCTGGAAACACCATATATTTT	CASSLGSTGSGNTIYF
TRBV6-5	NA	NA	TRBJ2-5	TGTGCCAGCAGTTACTCGTCCGGAGAGACCCAGTACTTC	CASSYSSGETQYF
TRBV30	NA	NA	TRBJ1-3	TGTGCCTGCCCGTTGGTAGCCCCGAGCTCTGGAAACACCATATATTTT	CACPLVAPSSGNTIYF
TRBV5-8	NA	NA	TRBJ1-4	TGTGCCAGCAGCTTGGTACACGGACAGAGGGCGGAAAAACTGTTTTTT	CASSLVHGQRAEKLFF
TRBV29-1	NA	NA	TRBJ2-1	TGCAGCGGTGGCTTTTACAATGAGCAGTTCTTC	CSGGFYNEQFF
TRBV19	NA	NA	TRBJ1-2	TGTGCCAGTAGTATAGATCTGGGGCCTGCTGGTGGCTACACCTTC	CASSIDLGPAGGYTF
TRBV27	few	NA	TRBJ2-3	TGTGCCAGCAGTTTGCCTGGACTTAGGGCAGATACGCAGTATTTT	CASSLPGLRADTQYF
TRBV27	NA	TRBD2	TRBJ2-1	TGTGCCAGCAGACCCCTACTAGCGGGGGCCAGCTCCTACAATGAGCAGTTCTTC	CASRPLLAGASSYNEQFF
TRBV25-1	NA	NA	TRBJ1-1	TGTGCCAGTAGCGGGACAAGCGGTTTGAGCACTGAAGCTTTCTTT	CASSGTSGLSTEAFF
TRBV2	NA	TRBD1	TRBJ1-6	TGTGCCAGCAGGGAGGACAGGGCTTCACCCCTCCACTTT	CASREDRASPLHF
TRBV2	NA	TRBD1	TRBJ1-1	TGTGCCAGCAGGACAACTCCCGGGACAGGAGCTTTCTTT	CASRTTPGTGAFF
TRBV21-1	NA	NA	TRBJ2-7	TGTGCCAGTAGAAACTTAATGGGGGAGACAGGGTTAGTGGACGAGCAGTACTTC	CASRNLMGETGLVDEQYF
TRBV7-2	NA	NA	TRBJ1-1	TGTGCCAGCAGCACTCGACAGATGAACACTGAAGCTTTCTTT	CASSTRQMNTEAFF
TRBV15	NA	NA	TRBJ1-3	TGTGCCACCAGCAGAGAGAAGACCCCAACACGGAGCTCTGGAAACACCATATATTTT	CATSREKTPTRSSGNTIYF
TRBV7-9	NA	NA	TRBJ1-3	TGTGCCAGCAGTTACCCAGGAGGGGTCTCTGGAAACACCATATATTTT	CASSYPGGVSGNTIYF
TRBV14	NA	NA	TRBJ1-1	TGTGCCAGCAGCCAAGAATCCCGGAACACTGAAGCTTTCTTT	CASSQESRNTEAFF
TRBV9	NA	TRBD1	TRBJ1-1	TGTGCCAGCAGCGCCCGACAGGGCCAGAACACTGAAGCTTTCTTT	CASSARQGQNTEAFF
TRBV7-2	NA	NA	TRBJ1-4	TGTGCCAGCAGCCCGCGGGCCTGGGCTAATGAAAAACTGTTTTTT	CASSPRAWANEKLFF
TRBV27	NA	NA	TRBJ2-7	TGTGCCAGCAGTACTTCCTGGGCTTCCTACGAGCAGTACTTC	CASSTSWASYEQYF
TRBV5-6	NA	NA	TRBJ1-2	TGTGCCAGTGGAGGTTTATCCGTAGGCTACACCTTC	CASGGLSVGYTF
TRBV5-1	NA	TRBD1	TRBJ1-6	TGCGCCAGCAGCTTGACAGGGGTTAATTCACCCCTCCACTTT	CASSLTGVNSPLHF
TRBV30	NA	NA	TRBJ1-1	TGTGCCTGGAGTGCTGACAGGTTGAACACTGAAGCTTTCTTT	CAWSADRLNTEAFF
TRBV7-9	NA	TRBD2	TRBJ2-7	TGTGCCAGCAGCTTAAGCGGGACCCCCATCCGCGAGCAGTACTTC	CASSLSGTPIREQYF
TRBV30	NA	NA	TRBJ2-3	TGTGCCTCAGTGGAGCCTATTGGCACAGATACGCAGTATTTT	CASVEPIGTDTQYF
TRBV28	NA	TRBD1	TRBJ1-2	TGTGCCAGCGGGACTTTGGGAGAGGGGACAGGGCGGTTTGGCTACACCTTC	CASGTLGEGTGRFGYTF
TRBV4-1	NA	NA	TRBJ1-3	TGCGCCAGCAGCCAAGATGGGGGGACCTCTGGAAACACCATATATTTT	CASSQDGGTSGNTIYF
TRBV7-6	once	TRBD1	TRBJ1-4	TGTGCCAGCAGCGGTACAGGGGGGCGGGCTAATGAAAAACTGTTTTTT	CASSGTGGRANEKLFF